This section outlines one T cell receptor beta chain sequence together with its context. Its antigen is not identified. This specimen belongs to a study of response to subunit inactivated influenza vaccine. Whole-study findings and limits: The authors proposed limited new T cell recruitment per seasonal influenza vaccination.

From the RT-PCR reads, TCRdb called clonotypes with MiXCR, one entry per CDR3 protein. The sample has about 700,000 distinct CDR3 sequences; around 14% are singletons. The V and J ends lost 3 bases and 4 bases respectively, with 13 bases between them. The CDR3 contains 14 residues. CDR1 is SGHNT and CDR2 is YYREEE in the germline V gene (reference sequence). Sequencing used PBMCs from blood, obtained 14 days before vaccination. The sequence was collected from a man in his fifties who received an inactivated influenza vaccine. The chain carries TRBV5-4 and TRBJ2-5; tentatively, D is TRBD2 (5 bases). CDR3 protein: CASSSSGWGETQYF. The CDR3 DNA sequence: TGTGCCAGCAGCTCTTCGGGGTGGGGAGAGACCCAGTACTTC.